Shown below are 7 T cell receptor beta chains from a single sample sequenced in a study of vaccination effects on CD4 cells after COVID-19. Repertoires were generated with immunoSEQ multiplex PCR, while TCRdb's copy carries only in-frame clones and drops some. The table records tens of thousands of clones, approximately 77% of them present only once. For these receptors, no antigen is known. With more than nine days of culture completed, CD4+ T cells were isolated. The specimen comprised CD4+ T cells from PBMCs cultured without peptide, sampled before COVID-19 vaccination. Receptors were obtained from a human donor who received a COVID-19 vaccine.

This clone was counted between two and nine times. This rearrangement joins TRBV12-5 to TRBJ2-1; D ambiguous. CDR3 size: 16 residues. With 1 base removed from V and 1 base from J, the gap between germline ends came to 11 bases. CDR1 and CDR2 (germline): LGHNT, FRNRAP. The CDR3 loop is CASGLGSILSYNEQFF. The CDR3 region has the DNA TGTGCTAGTGGTTTGGGGAGCATACTATCCTACAATGAGCAGTTCTTC.

The V gene is TRBV6-2 or TRBV6-3, the J gene TRBJ2-4, with D maybe TRBD2 (7 bases). Trimming shortened V by 5 bases and J by 5 bases, and 28 bases separated the two germline ends. The CDR3 is made up of 19 amino acids. CDR1 is MNHEY and CDR2 is SVGEGT in the germline V gene. The CDR3, as DNA: TGTGCCAGCAGTCCATCCCGCGGGGGCAGGGGTCTAGTGGAAAACATTCAGTACTTC. Protein: CASSPSRGGRGLVENIQYF.

The CDR3 loop is CASSLAGATTDTQYF. The CDR3 region has the DNA TGTGCCAGCAGTTTAGCGGGGGCGACCACAGATACGCAGTATTTT. V and J are TRBV5-4 and TRBJ2-3, with 9 bases identical to TRBD2. CDR1 is SGHNT and CDR2 is YYREEE in the germline V gene (reference sequence). V trimming: 5 bases; J trimming: 2 bases; junction bases outside the gene matches: 6. The length of the CDR3 is 15 residues. Full variable domain (missing parts from reference TRBV5-4 and TRBJ2-3): ETGVTQSPTHLIKTRGQQVTLRCSSQSGHNTVSWYQQALGQGPQFIFQYYREEENGRGNFPPRFSGLQFPNYSSELNVNALELDDSALYLCASSLAGATTDTQYFGPGTRLTVL.

J is TRBJ1-1 and V is TRBV29-1; unclear D gene. Germline V gives CDR1 SQVTM, CDR2 ANQGSEA. The CDR3 runs to 11 residues. Trimming took 7 bases from V and 2 from J, leaving 8 bases between them. The CDR3 DNA is TGCAGCGCCTACAGCAACACTGAAGCTTTCTTT. The encoded protein is CSAYSNTEAFF.

The genes are TRBV6-5 and TRBJ2-5; no reliable D call. This CDR3 contains 11 residues. The V end was cut by 5 bases, the J end by 2 bases, with 3 bases between. Germline CDR1 is MNHEY and CDR2 is SVGAGI. In nucleotides, the CDR3 is TGTGCCAGCAGTCAACAAGAGACCCAGTACTTC. Translating gives CASSQQETQYF.

The chain combines TRBV30 with TRBJ1-2; D unclear. The ends were cut back, 0 bases at V and 2 bases at J, with 1 base in the middle. CDR1 is GTSNPN, CDR2 SVGIG, per germline (reference sequence). There are 11 residues in the CDR3. The CDR3 DNA is TGTGCCTGGAGTGTGAACTATGGCTACACCTTC. Encoded protein: CAWSVNYGYTF.

Only one count was recorded for this clone. The J gene is TRBJ1-5, the V gene TRBV28; 9 nucleotides agree with TRBD1. In germline, CDR1 is MDHEN, CDR2 SYDVKM. Trimming took 4 bases from V and 4 from J; bases not matched to a gene: 5. The CDR3 runs 15 residues. CDR3 nucleotide sequence: TGTGCCAGCAGTTCCCCGGGGACAGGGAATCAGCCCCAGCATTTT. Its translation is CASSSPGTGNQPQHF.